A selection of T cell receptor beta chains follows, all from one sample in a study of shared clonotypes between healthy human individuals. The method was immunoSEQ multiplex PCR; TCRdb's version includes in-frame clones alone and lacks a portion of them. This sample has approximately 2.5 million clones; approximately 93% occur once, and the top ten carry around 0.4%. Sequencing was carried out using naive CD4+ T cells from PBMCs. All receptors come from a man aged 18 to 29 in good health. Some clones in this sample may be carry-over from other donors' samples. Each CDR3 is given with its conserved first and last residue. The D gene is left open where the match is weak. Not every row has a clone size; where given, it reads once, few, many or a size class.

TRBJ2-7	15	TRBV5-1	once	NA	CASSLVRGEAYEQYF	TGCGCCAGCAGCTTGGTTAGAGGGGAGGCCTACGAGCAGTACTTC
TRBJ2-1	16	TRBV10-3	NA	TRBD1	CAISGTGRESYNEQFF	TGTGCCATCAGTGGGACAGGGCGGGAATCCTACAATGAGCAGTTCTTC
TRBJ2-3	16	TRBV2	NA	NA	CASSEGGLGHTDTQYF	TGTGCCAGCAGTGAAGGGGGGCTGGGCCACACAGATACGCAGTATTTT
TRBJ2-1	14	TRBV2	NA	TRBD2	CASSGIAGLNEQFF	TGTGCCAGCAGTGGTATAGCGGGCCTCAATGAGCAGTTCTTC
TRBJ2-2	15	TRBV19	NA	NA	CASSRGTFNTGELFF	TGTGCCAGTAGCAGGGGGACTTTCAACACCGGGGAGCTGTTTTTT
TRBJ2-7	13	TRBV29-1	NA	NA	CSVDSGGGYEQYF	TGCAGCGTTGATTCCGGGGGCGGGTACGAGCAGTACTTC
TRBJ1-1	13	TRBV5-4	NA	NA	CASATGPNTEAFF	TGTGCCAGCGCTACAGGCCCGAACACTGAAGCTTTCTTT
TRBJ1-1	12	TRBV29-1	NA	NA	CSGRRGDTEAFF	TGCAGCGGTCGGCGGGGGGACACTGAAGCTTTCTTT
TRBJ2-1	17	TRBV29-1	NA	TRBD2	CSVEGLAGASYYNEQFF	TGCAGCGTTGAAGGGCTAGCGGGAGCTTCATACTACAATGAGCAGTTCTTC
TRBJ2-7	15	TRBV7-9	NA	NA	CASSFMGGATYEQYF	TGTGCCAGCAGCTTTATGGGGGGAGCTACCTACGAGCAGTACTTC
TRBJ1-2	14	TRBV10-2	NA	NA	CASSDYQGNYGYTF	TGCGCCAGCAGTGACTACCAGGGGAACTATGGCTACACCTTC
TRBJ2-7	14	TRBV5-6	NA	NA	CASSLAWEPYEQYF	TGTGCCAGCAGCTTGGCCTGGGAGCCCTACGAGCAGTACTTC
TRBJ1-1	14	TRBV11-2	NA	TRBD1	CASSRDRVGTEAFF	TGTGCCAGCAGCAGGGACAGGGTGGGAACTGAAGCTTTCTTT
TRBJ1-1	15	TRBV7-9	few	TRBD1	CASSRLGQGNSWDIF	TGTGCCAGCAGCCGGTTGGGACAGGGGAATTCTTGGGATATCTTT
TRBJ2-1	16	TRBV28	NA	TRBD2	CASTKAGGVSYNEQFF	TGTGCCAGCACCAAAGCGGGAGGGGTCTCCTACAATGAGCAGTTCTTC
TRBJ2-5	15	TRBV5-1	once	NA	CATSSLGQQLETQYF	TGCGCCACCTCATCCCTGGGGCAGCAATTAGAGACCCAGTACTTC
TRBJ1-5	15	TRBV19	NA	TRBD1	CASSGTGPLNQPQHF	TGTGCCAGTAGCGGGACAGGACCCCTTAATCAGCCCCAGCATTTT
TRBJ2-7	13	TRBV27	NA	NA	CASRLSGRGEQYF	TGTGCCAGCCGGTTGTCGGGGCGGGGCGAGCAGTACTTC
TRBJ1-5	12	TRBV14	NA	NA	CASSQRGQPQHF	TGTGCCAGCAGCCAGAGGGGACAGCCCCAGCATTTT
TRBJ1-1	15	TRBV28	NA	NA	CASSWADTLNTEAFF	TGTGCCAGCAGTTGGGCGGACACTCTGAACACTGAAGCTTTCTTT
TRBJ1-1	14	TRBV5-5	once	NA	CASSLGQMNTEAFF	TGTGCCAGCAGCTTAGGACAGATGAACACTGAAGCTTTCTTT
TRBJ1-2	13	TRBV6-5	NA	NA	CASRDQGIYGYTF	TGTGCCAGCAGGGACCAGGGTATCTATGGCTACACCTTC
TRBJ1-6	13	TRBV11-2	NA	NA	CASSGDGPAALHF	TGTGCCAGCAGCGGCGACGGGCCGGCGGCCCTCCACTTT
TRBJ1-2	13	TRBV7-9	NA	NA	CASSFDGDYGYTF	TGTGCCAGCAGCTTTGACGGGGACTATGGCTACACCTTC
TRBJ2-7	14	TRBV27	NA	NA	CASSFRGRVGEQYF	TGTGCCAGCAGTTTTCGGGGTAGGGTCGGCGAGCAGTACTTC
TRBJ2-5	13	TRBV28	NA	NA	CASSLLAAKTQYF	TGTGCCAGCAGTTTGCTAGCAGCAAAGACCCAGTACTTC
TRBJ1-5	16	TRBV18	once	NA	CASSPLRAGAGQPQHF	TGTGCCAGCTCACCACTCCGTGCGGGGGCAGGGCAGCCCCAGCATTTT
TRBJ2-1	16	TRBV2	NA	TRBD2	CASIPGSGSSYNEQFF	TGTGCCAGCATCCCGGGGAGCGGGAGCTCCTACAATGAGCAGTTCTTC
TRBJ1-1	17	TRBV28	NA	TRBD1	CASSPPQGQGASTEAFF	TGTGCCAGCAGTCCACCTCAGGGACAGGGGGCGAGCACTGAAGCTTTCTTT
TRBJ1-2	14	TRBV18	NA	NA	CASSPPRHDYGYTF	TGTGCCAGCTCACCACCGAGGCACGACTATGGCTACACCTTC
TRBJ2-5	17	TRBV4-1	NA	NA	CASSYKVSGITQETQYF	TGCGCCAGCAGCTATAAGGTCTCCGGGATCACGCAAGAGACCCAGTACTTC
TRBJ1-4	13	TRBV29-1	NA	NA	CSGVSGVNEKLFF	TGCAGCGGGGTTTCGGGGGTTAATGAAAAACTGTTTTTT
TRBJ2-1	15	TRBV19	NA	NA	CASNLVGNSYNEQFF	TGTGCCAGTAACCTCGTAGGGAACTCCTACAATGAGCAGTTCTTC
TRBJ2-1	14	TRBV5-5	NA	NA	CASSLAGTYNEQFF	TGTGCCAGCAGCTTGGCCGGCACATACAATGAGCAGTTCTTC
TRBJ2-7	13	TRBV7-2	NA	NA	CASSLAPAYEQYF	TGTGCCAGCAGCTTAGCGCCTGCCTACGAGCAGTACTTC
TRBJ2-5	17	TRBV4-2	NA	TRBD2	CASSPVGLAGDPETQYF	TGTGCCAGCAGCCCTGTGGGACTAGCGGGAGATCCAGAGACCCAGTACTTC
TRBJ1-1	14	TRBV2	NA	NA	CASSRQIKNTEAFF	TGTGCCAGCAGTCGACAGATAAAGAACACTGAAGCTTTCTTT
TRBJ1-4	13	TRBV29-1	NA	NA	CSVVSGTNEKLFF	TGCAGCGTTGTGTCGGGGACTAATGAAAAACTGTTTTTT
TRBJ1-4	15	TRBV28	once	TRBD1	CASSHRTGGGEKLFF	TGTGCCAGCAGTCACCGGACAGGGGGCGGTGAAAAACTGTTTTTT
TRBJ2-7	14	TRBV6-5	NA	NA	CASSTAFLPHEQYF	TGTGCCAGCAGTACCGCTTTCTTGCCCCACGAGCAGTACTTC
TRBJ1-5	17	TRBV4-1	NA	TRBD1	CASSQEVGTGGRQPQHF	TGCGCCAGCAGCCAAGAGGTCGGGACAGGGGGCAGGCAGCCCCAGCATTTT
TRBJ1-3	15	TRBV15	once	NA	CATSRDGGSGNTIYF	TGTGCCACCAGCAGAGATGGAGGTTCTGGAAACACCATATATTTT
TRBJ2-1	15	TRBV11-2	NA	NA	CASSLIKSSYNEQFF	TGTGCCAGCAGCTTAATTAAGAGCTCCTACAATGAGCAGTTCTTC
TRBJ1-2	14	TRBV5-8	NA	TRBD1	CASSLAGTGYGYTF	TGTGCCAGCAGCTTGGCGGGGACAGGGTATGGCTACACCTTC
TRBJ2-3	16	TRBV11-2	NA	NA	CASSRDGQTSTDTQYF	TGTGCCAGCAGCCGGGACGGACAGACTAGCACAGATACGCAGTATTTT
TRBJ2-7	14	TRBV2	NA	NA	CASSENLAQYEQYF	TGTGCCAGCAGTGAAAACCTAGCGCAATACGAGCAGTACTTC
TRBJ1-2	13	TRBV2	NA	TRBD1	CARRDRERYGYTF	TGTGCCAGACGGGACAGGGAGAGGTATGGCTACACCTTC
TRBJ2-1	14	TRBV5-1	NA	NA	CASSLDSGINEQFF	TGCGCCAGCAGCTTGGACTCGGGTATAAATGAGCAGTTCTTC
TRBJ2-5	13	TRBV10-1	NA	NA	CASSENLRETQYF	TGCGCCAGCAGTGAGAACCTCAGGGAGACCCAGTACTTC
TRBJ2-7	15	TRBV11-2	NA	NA	CASSLSGTVSYEQYF	TGTGCCAGCAGCTTATCGGGCACCGTTTCCTACGAGCAGTACTTC
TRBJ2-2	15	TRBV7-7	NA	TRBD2	CASSPRLAGAGELFF	TGTGCCAGCAGCCCGCGACTAGCGGGAGCCGGGGAGCTGTTTTTT
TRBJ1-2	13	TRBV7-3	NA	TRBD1	CASSTGQGQGYTF	TGTGCCAGCAGCACAGGACAGGGCCAAGGCTACACCTTC
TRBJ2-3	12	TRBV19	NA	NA	CASSPYSDTQYF	TGTGCCAGTAGTCCATACTCAGATACGCAGTATTTT
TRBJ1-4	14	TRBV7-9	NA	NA	CASSLGASNEKLFF	TGTGCCAGCAGCTTGGGGGCCTCTAATGAAAAACTGTTTTTT
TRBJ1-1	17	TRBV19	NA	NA	CASSIPPGSTLNTEAFF	TGTGCCAGTAGTATACCCCCGGGGAGTACATTGAACACTGAAGCTTTCTTT
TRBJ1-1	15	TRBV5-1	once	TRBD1	CASSLTGATNTEAFF	TGCGCCAGCAGCCTGACAGGGGCGACGAACACTGAAGCTTTCTTT
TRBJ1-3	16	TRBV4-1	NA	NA	CASRDPYASSGNTIYF	TGCGCCAGCAGAGATCCGTATGCTTCCTCTGGAAACACCATATATTTT